This is a list of T cell receptor beta chains from one sample in a study of vaccination and CD4 T cells after COVID-19. TCRdb redid the calling of the PCR reads with MiXCR, one entry per CDR3 protein. The sample lists roughly 12,000 distinct CDR3 sequences; roughly 34% were seen once. The antigens for these receptors are not known. This material consisted of CD4+ T cells from blood, cultured in vitro, taken before SARS-CoV-2 vaccination. The receptors derive from a human donor who received a COVID-19 vaccine. Both conserved end residues are part of each CDR3. The D gene is left open where the match is weak. Expanded clones are given a class, and other clones once, few, many or no size at all.

J,size,V,D,DNA,CDR3
TRBJ1-2,few,TRBV18,TRBD1,TGTGCCAGCTCACCAGGCGTGGGACAGCGACTGAGGGGGTATGGCTACACCTTC,CASSPGVGQRLRGYGYTF
TRBJ1-1,few,TRBV20-1,-,TGCAGTGCTAGATCCCCCACCTACACTGAAGCTTTCTTT,CSARSPTYTEAFF
TRBJ2-1,-,TRBV20-1,-,TGCAGTGCTAGAGCTGTAGGACTAAGCGAGGGGAACAATGAGCAGTTCTTC,CSARAVGLSEGNNEQFF
TRBJ1-1,few,TRBV29-1,TRBD1,TGCAGCGTTGGGGGCCAGGGGCAGGGGGTGTCGGGCGCTTTCTTT,CSVGGQGQGVSGAFF
TRBJ2-1,few,TRBV2,-,TGTGCCAGCAGTGAGGGTCAAGAGACAGAGCAGTTCTTC,CASSEGQETEQFF
TRBJ2-3,few,TRBV27,-,TGTGCCAGCGGGTTACAGGGTAGCACAGATACGCAGTATTTT,CASGLQGSTDTQYF
TRBJ1-2,few,TRBV7-3,-,TGTGCCAGCAGCTTAACTTCCGGGAACTATGGCTACACCTTC,CASSLTSGNYGYTF
TRBJ1-2,few,TRBV20-1,TRBD1,TGCAGTTTCTACAGGGGGGGGTTTGGCTACACCTTC,CSFYRGGFGYTF
TRBJ2-7,few,TRBV6-4,TRBD2,TGTGCCAGCAGAAAAGCGGGGGGCCCCGACGAGCAGTACTTC,CASRKAGGPDEQYF
TRBJ1-2,few,TRBV6-1,-,TGTGCCAGCAGCGAACGCTCGCGGGGTGGCTACACCTTC,CASSERSRGGYTF
TRBJ1-3,few,TRBV15,-,TGTGCCACCAGCAGAGTTGGGGGAAAGGGCGACACCATATATTTT,CATSRVGGKGDTIYF
TRBJ1-6,-,TRBV2,-,TGTGCCAGCAGTGAAGCGGGGGGGCGGAATTCACCCCTCCACTTT,CASSEAGGRNSPLHF
TRBJ2-1,few,TRBV20-1,-,TGCAGTGCTAGGGCTAGCTCCTACAATGAGCAGTTCTTC,CSARASSYNEQFF
TRBJ2-7,once,TRBV6-1,-,TGTGCCAGCAGTCGCGGGGGCCTCTACGAGCAGTACTTC,CASSRGGLYEQYF
TRBJ2-5,-,TRBV6-5,-,TGTGCCAGCAGTTACTCAGGTAGACAACAAGAGACCCAGTACTTC,CASSYSGRQQETQYF
TRBJ2-5,-,TRBV6-2/TRBV6-3,TRBD2,TGTGCCAGCAGACGGACTAGCGGGGGGGCGGGAGTTTGGGAGACCCAGTACTTC,CASRRTSGGAGVWETQYF
TRBJ1-5,few,TRBV10-2,-,TGCGCCAGCAGTGACCCAAATCAGCCCCAGCATTTT,CASSDPNQPQHF
TRBJ2-5,-,TRBV12-3/TRBV12-4,-,TGTGCCAGCAGTTTAGCTCACCAAGAGACCCAGTACTTC,CASSLAHQETQYF
TRBJ2-5,-,TRBV7-8,-,TGTGCCAGCAGCTTAGGGGGCCGCGGGGGCAGGTGGCAAGAGACCCAGTACTTC,CASSLGGRGGRWQETQYF
TRBJ2-7,-,TRBV30,-,TGTGCCTGGACGGTGGAGGGCAGGGATTACGAGCAGTACTTC,CAWTVEGRDYEQYF
TRBJ1-2,few,TRBV10-3,-,TGTGCCATCAGGGGGGGCGGCCAGCCTAACTATGGCTACACCTTC,CAIRGGGQPNYGYTF
TRBJ2-1,few,TRBV19,TRBD1,TGTGCCAGTAGTTCCCGGGACAGGGGATCAAGTTCTGAAAATGAGCAGTTCTTC,CASSSRDRGSSSENEQFF
TRBJ1-2,few,TRBV20-1,-,TGCAGTGCTAGTAGGTTTTCATCGGGGGAGGATGGCTACACCTTC,CSASRFSSGEDGYTF
TRBJ1-1,-,TRBV11-3,-,TGTGCCAGCAGCTTGGGCAGGGTAACTGAAGCTTTCTTT,CASSLGRVTEAFF
TRBJ1-3,-,TRBV4-1,-,TGCGCCAGCAGCCCCGAAGCCACGGCTGGAAACACCATATATTTT,CASSPEATAGNTIYF
TRBJ1-3,-,TRBV24-1,-,TGTGCCACCAGTTTGTTGGACGGAGGAAACACCATATATTTT,CATSLLDGGNTIYF
TRBJ1-2,-,TRBV21-1,-,TGTGCCAGCAGCGCTCAAACAGGGGTCTATGGCTACACCTTC,CASSAQTGVYGYTF